This is a list of T cell receptor beta chains from one sample in a study of blood T cell repertoires in COVID-19. The method was immunoSEQ multiplex PCR; TCRdb's version includes in-frame clones alone and lacks a portion of them. Counted here are around 300,000 clones, about 86% occurring once; the ten biggest clones make up around 13%. The sample comprised peripheral blood. Source of these receptors: a woman in her 70s with COVID-19, enrolled during active disease. CDR3s include the opening cysteine and the closing phenylalanine or tryptophan. The D gene is left open where the match is weak. Some rows have no size entry. The others give once, few or many, or a class for an expanded clone.

TRBD1	TRBV7-9	TRBJ1-4	.	TGTGCCAGCAGACTTGACAGGGGAGGTGAAAAACTGTTTTTT	CASRLDRGGEKLFF
.	TRBV5-4	TRBJ1-2	.	TGTGCCAGCAGCTTGGGTGAGAGCCCTAACTATGGCTACACCTTC	CASSLGESPNYGYTF
TRBD2	TRBV7-2	TRBJ2-7	.	TGTGCCAGCAGCTTAGTTGGCGGGGGGGCCCTCGAGCAGTACTTC	CASSLVGGGALEQYF
TRBD2	TRBV30	TRBJ2-1	once	TGTGCCTGTATATCTCCGGGACTAGCGGGGGGTGGGTACAATGAGCAGTTCTTC	CACISPGLAGGGYNEQFF
TRBD1	TRBV6-5	TRBJ1-5	.	TGTGCCAGCAGCCGACAGGGTGGCAATCAGCCCCAGCATTTT	CASSRQGGNQPQHF
TRBD2	TRBV7-9	TRBJ2-7	.	TGTGCCAGCAGCTCCGTAGAGGGACTAGTCCCCTACGAGCAGTACTTC	CASSSVEGLVPYEQYF
.	TRBV28	TRBJ1-1	few	TGTGCCAGCAGTAGAGGACAGTTCAATTTACAGACCCCGAACACTGAAGCTTTCTTT	CASSRGQFNLQTPNTEAFF
TRBD1	TRBV6-5	TRBJ1-1	.	TGTGCCAGCAGTTATTCGACAGGGGGAACTGAAGCTTTCTTT	CASSYSTGGTEAFF
.	TRBV7-9	TRBJ2-2	.	TGTGCCAGCAGCTGGGGCAAAGTTTTGATGAACACCGGGGAGCTGTTTTTT	CASSWGKVLMNTGELFF
.	TRBV7-9	TRBJ1-2	few	TGTGCCAGCAGCTTAGTCGGACAGAGCTATGGCTACACCTTC	CASSLVGQSYGYTF
.	TRBV30	TRBJ1-2	.	TGTGCCTGCCATATTAGTGGCTACACCTTC	CACHISGYTF
.	TRBV9	TRBJ1-6	few	TGTGCCAGCAGCGTAGGAGGGGGCTCCTATAATTCACCCCTCCACTTT	CASSVGGGSYNSPLHF
TRBD2	TRBV24-1	TRBJ2-2	.	TGTGCCACCAGTGACTCTACTAGCGGGATTAACACCGGGGAGCTGTTTTTT	CATSDSTSGINTGELFF
.	TRBV5-1	TRBJ2-7	.	TGCGCCAGCAGCACAGGAACCTCCTCCTACGAGCAGTACTTC	CASSTGTSSYEQYF
.	TRBV18	TRBJ1-5	.	TGTGCCAGCTCACCATCAGGGGACAATCAGCCCCAGCATTTT	CASSPSGDNQPQHF
TRBD2	TRBV2	TRBJ2-7	.	TGTGCCAGCAGTGTGAAGCTAGCGGGCGAGCAGTACTTC	CASSVKLAGEQYF
TRBD2	TRBV11-3	TRBJ2-2	.	TGTGCCAGCAGCCCGTCTAGCGGGGGGGCCGGGGAGCTGTTTTTT	CASSPSSGGAGELFF
.	TRBV28	TRBJ2-7	once	TGTGCCAGCAGTTTACCCCCCGCGGCCTACGTGCAGTACTTC	CASSLPPAAYVQYF
.	TRBV29-1	TRBJ2-5	.	TGCAGCGTACTCAGGCCGACACAAGAGACCCAGTACTTC	CSVLRPTQETQYF
.	TRBV6-1	TRBJ2-1	.	TGTGCCAGCAGTGAAGTTAACGGACACTCCTACAATGAGCAGTTCTTC	CASSEVNGHSYNEQFF
TRBD1	TRBV19	TRBJ1-2	.	TGTGCCAGTAGTATAGTCCCCTCGACAGGGATCTATGGCTACACCTTC	CASSIVPSTGIYGYTF
.	TRBV6-5	TRBJ2-7	.	TGTGCCAGCAGTACTAACACCTACGAGCAGTACTTC	CASSTNTYEQYF
.	TRBV19	TRBJ2-2	.	TGTGCCAGCCTCAGGGCGCTCACCGGGGAGCTGTTTTTT	CASLRALTGELFF
.	TRBV21-1	TRBJ1-5	.	TGTGCCAGCAGCAAACACAGGGGGCAGCCCCAGCATTTT	CASSKHRGQPQHF
.	TRBV6-4	TRBJ1-5	.	TGTGCCAGCAGTGACTCCCTTACTGATGACAGGATCAATCAGCCCCAGCATTTT	CASSDSLTDDRINQPQHF